This T cell receptor beta chain was observed in a study of cytomegalovirus exposure and HLA in healthy donors. The PCR was carried out with 60 Vbeta primers and 13 Jbeta primers. TCRdb's table, derived via immunoSEQ multiplex PCR, lists solely in-frame clones and lacks some. This repertoire shows over 95,000 clones, 70% to 80% found once; its top ten account for 6% to 8.5%. Notes on this clone: Its specificity is unknown.

Findings and caveats of the study: Generally TCR sequences proved uncommon, though certain public TCRs appeared in numerous donors. There was a cluster of highly shared sequence variants that was likely a sequencing artifact.

Per the germline V gene, CDR1 is LNHNV and CDR2 is YYDKDF (reference sequence). There are 14 residues in the CDR3. V lost 0 bases to trimming and J lost 6 bases, with 11 bases between them. The V and J genes are TRBV15 and TRBJ1-2; no reliable D call. The sample comprised PBMCs. This TCR was sampled from a female donor in good health and CMV-seronegative. The CDR3, as DNA: TGTGCCACCAGCAGAGATAGGCAGGCAAATGGCTACACCTTC. Encoded protein: CATSRDRQANGYTF. Using reference TRBV15 and TRBJ1-2 for the parts outside the CDR3, the full variable domain is DAMVIQNPRYQVTQFGKPVTLSCSQTLNHNVMYWYQQKSSQAPKLLFHYYDKDFNNEADTPDNFQSRRPNTSFCFLDIRSPGLGDTAMYLCATSRDRQANGYTFGSGTRLTVV.